The 24 T cell receptor beta chains below come from one sample, sequenced in a study of blood T cell repertoires in COVID-19. The table came from immunoSEQ multiplex PCR; TCRdb's copy has only in-frame clones and leaves some out. The table lists roughly 140,000 clones, 75% to 85% of them singletons. The specimen sequenced was peripheral blood. These receptors all stem from a woman aged 50 to 65 in a cohort sampled during active or convalescent COVID-19.

This clone has a handful of counts. The CDR3 DNA follows: TGTGCCAGCAGCTTAAACTCGCAGGGGGAATACAATGAGCAGTTCTTC. Translation gives CASSLNSQGEYNEQFF. V usage is TRBV7-2 and J usage is TRBJ2-1, with 7 bases lining up with TRBD1. This CDR3 is 16 amino acids long. After removal of 2 bases from V and 4 bases from J, the junction contained 8 bases not matched to a gene. Per germline, CDR1 SGHTA and CDR2 FQGNSA.

The chain links TRBV24-1 to TRBJ1-5; D gene uncertain. Germline V gives CDR1 KGHDR, CDR2 SFDVKD. V lost 4 bases, J lost 5 bases, and 8 bases lay in between. This CDR3 region has 13 residues. The CDR3 nucleotides are TGTGCCACCAGTGAGGCCCCCGATCAGCCCCAGCATTTT. Translation gives CATSEAPDQPQHF.

The chain uses TRBV14 and TRBJ1-5, with D perhaps TRBD1 (6 bases). The V gene's germline CDR1 is SGHDN and CDR2 FVKESK. The CDR3 totals 15 residues. The germline V and J ends were trimmed by 6 bases and 3 bases, with 15 bases remaining between them. The CDR3 loop is CASSQPGHNNQPQHF. In DNA form, the CDR3 reads TGTGCCAGCAGTCAACCGGGACACAACAATCAGCCCCAGCATTTT.

The J gene is TRBJ2-5, the V gene TRBV30; 14 bases agree with TRBD2. CDR3 length: 18 amino acids. Germline V lookup: CDR1 GTSNPN, CDR2 SVGIG (reference sequence). V lost 3 bases, J lost 1 base, and 10 bases stayed unmatched. The CDR3 region is CAWRAPGLAGGPQETQYF. DNA of the CDR3: TGTGCCTGGAGGGCACCCGGACTAGCGGGGGGCCCCCAAGAGACCCAGTACTTC.

The chain couples TRBV10-1 to TRBJ2-5; TRBD2 matches at 8 bases. This CDR3 contains 15 residues. Unmatched junction bases numbered 7, after V lost 2 bases and J lost 5 bases. The V gene's germline CDR1 is WNHNN and CDR2 SYGVQD (reference sequence). The CDR3 sequence: CASSEGRRGDETQYF. As DNA, the CDR3 is TGCGCCAGCAGTGAGGGGAGGCGGGGGGACGAGACCCAGTACTTC.

This chain links TRBV5-4 with TRBJ2-1, with TRBD2 matching 10 bases. The ends lost 3 bases at V and 6 bases at J; junction bases unmatched: 9. Germline V gives CDR1 SGHNT, CDR2 YYREEE (reference sequence). This CDR3 has 16 amino acids. CDR3 sequence reads: CASSSGGLAGVNEQFF. The CDR3 bases are TGTGCCAGCAGCTCGGGGGGCCTAGCGGGGGTCAATGAGCAGTTCTTC.

The rearrangement links TRBV30 to TRBJ1-5; 7 bases agree with TRBD1. The CDR3 runs 17 residues. V was pared by 3 bases and J by 3 bases, with 14 bases of the junction left unmatched. Germline V gene lookup returns CDR1 GTSNPN and CDR2 SVGIG (reference sequence). The CDR3 protein is CAWSKEEGAGDNQPQHF. The CDR3 region has the DNA TGTGCCTGGAGCAAGGAAGAGGGGGCCGGGGACAATCAGCCCCAGCATTTT.

This clone is a singleton in its sample. V is TRBV19 and J is TRBJ1-1, with 8 nucleotides matching TRBD1. Losses at the gene ends were 4 bases for V and 1 base for J; bases not matched to a gene: 2. Germline loops: CDR1 LNHDA, CDR2 SQIVND (reference sequence). The CDR3 covers 14 residues. CDR3: CASSTGGPNTEAFF. The CDR3 nucleotides are TGTGCCAGTAGTACAGGGGGCCCGAACACTGAAGCTTTCTTT.

The chain recombines TRBV5-1 with TRBJ2-3; 9 nucleotides match TRBD2. The CDR3 loop spans 15 amino acids. Germline CDR1 is SGHRS and CDR2 is YFSETQ. The V and J ends lost 2 bases and 0 bases, in that order; junction bases with no gene match: 1. CDR3 residues: CASSLSGGSTDTQYF. As DNA, the CDR3 is TGCGCCAGCAGCTTAAGCGGGGGGAGCACAGATACGCAGTATTTT.

This clone has just a few counts. The chain links TRBV13 to TRBJ2-1; D is ambiguous. CDR1 and CDR2 from the germline V gene are PRHDT and FYEKMQ (reference sequence). V shed 5 bases and J shed 0 bases, with 11 bases lying between them. This CDR3 is built from 15 residues. The CDR3 DNA sequence: TGTGCCAGCAGCCCCTCGGTTAGCTCCTACAATGAGCAGTTCTTC. As protein: CASSPSVSSYNEQFF.

This clone occurred a few times. V and J are TRBV7-8 and TRBJ2-7; 7 bases match TRBD1. V lost 1 base to trimming and J lost 2 bases; unmatched junction nucleotides: 8. The CDR3 runs 16 residues. Germline V lookup: CDR1 SGHVS, CDR2 FQNEAQ. The CDR3 DNA reads TGTGCCAGCAGCTTAGTGTCCGGGACAGTAGCCTACGAGCAGTACTTC. This gives the protein CASSLVSGTVAYEQYF.

Only one count was recorded for this clone. CDR3 sequence reads: CASADPDRVHEQYF. The CDR3 DNA is TGTGCCAGCGCAGATCCGGACAGGGTACACGAGCAGTACTTC. The chain has TRBV18 and TRBJ2-7; 8 positions match TRBD1. Losses at the gene ends were 8 bases for V and 5 bases for J; bases not matched to a gene: 11. Germline assignment: CDR1 KGHSH and CDR2 LQKENI. This CDR3 is built from 14 residues.

The J gene is TRBJ1-1, the V gene TRBV6-5, with D perhaps matching TRBD1 (5 bases). The V end was cut by 7 bases, the J end by 4 bases, with 13 bases between. In germline, CDR1 is MNHEY, CDR2 SVGAGI. The CDR3 loop spans 13 amino acids. For the CDR3, the DNA is TGTGCCAGCACAGGGTCGGCGGCCACTGAAGCTTTCTTT. As protein: CASTGSAATEAFF.

The J gene is TRBJ2-7, the V gene TRBV7-9, with TRBD1 matching 9 bases. V lost 7 bases and J lost 4; bases outside the gene matches: 11. Germline-derived CDR1 and CDR2 are SEHNR and FQNEAQ (reference sequence). CDR3 length equals 15 residues. CDR3 DNA: TGTGCCAGCACTCCTGGGACAGGGAGGATGTACGAGCAGTACTTC. This gives the protein CASTPGTGRMYEQYF.

The CDR3 DNA sequence: TGTGCCAGCAGCCCCACAGACCCCCCCGAAGCTTTCTTT. It yields the protein CASSPTDPPEAFF. This chain connects TRBV7-9 to TRBJ1-1; D is unresolved. CDR3 length equals 13 residues. CDR1 is SEHNR, CDR2 FQNEAQ, per germline (reference sequence). The V end was cut by 5 bases, the J end by 8 bases, with 15 bases between.

The chain uses TRBV10-3 and TRBJ1-2, with 7 bases identical to TRBD1. The CDR3 loop spans 13 amino acids. V gave up 6 bases and J gave up 7 bases; unmatched junction bases: 8. In germline, CDR1 is ENHRY, CDR2 SYGVKD. As DNA, the CDR3 is TGTGCCATCAGCGGGGACAGTCAGACTGGCTACACCTTC. This gives the protein CAISGDSQTGYTF.

This CDR3 is CASSEDRNTDTQYF. In DNA, the CDR3 is TGTGCCAGCAGTGAGGACAGGAACACAGATACGCAGTATTTT. The chain employs TRBV6-4 and TRBJ2-3, with 7 bases identical to TRBD1. The CDR3 is 14 amino acids. J gave up 2 bases and V 3 bases, and 2 bases lay outside the gene matches. Germline V gene sequence: CDR1 MRHNA, CDR2 SNTAGT.

This clone was seen a handful of times. The chain recombines TRBV5-1 with TRBJ1-1; D is possibly TRBD1 (5 bases). With 1 base removed from V and 7 bases from J, the gap between germline ends came to 14 bases. The CDR3 runs 14 residues. Looked up from germline, CDR1 is SGHRS and CDR2 is YFSETQ. The DNA for the CDR3 is TGCGCCAGCAGCTTGAGGGGCCCCAGGGATGAAGCTTTCTTT. Protein product: CASSLRGPRDEAFF.

The CDR3 reads CASRRGTGDEQFF. The CDR3 nucleotides are TGTGCCAGCAGACGCGGGACAGGGGATGAGCAGTTCTTC. The gene calls are TRBV3-1 (or the pseudogene TRBV3-2) and TRBJ2-1, with 10 bases matching TRBD1. The CDR3 spans 13 residues. J was trimmed by 8 bases and V by 6 bases; bases with no gene match: 4. Germline CDR1 reads LGHDT; CDR2 reads YNNKEL (reference sequence).

This clone was detected once. The chain combines TRBV5-1 with TRBJ1-1, with TRBD1 matching 10 bases. Per the germline V gene, CDR1 is SGHRS and CDR2 is YFSETQ. This CDR3 has 14 residues. The V gene end was trimmed by 4 bases and the J gene end by 7 bases; junction bases not matched to a gene: 7. CDR3 region: CASSVRQGAGEAFF. In nucleotides, the CDR3 is TGCGCCAGCAGCGTCCGACAGGGGGCGGGTGAAGCTTTCTTT.

In its sample, this clone was seen a few times. The genes are TRBV7-9 and TRBJ1-2; 7 nucleotides match TRBD1. Per the germline V gene, CDR1 is SEHNR and CDR2 is FQNEAQ (reference sequence). Trimming removed 5 bases from V and 8 bases from J; junction bases left unmatched: 5. The CDR3 is made up of 12 amino acids. The CDR3: CASSEQGLGYTF. The DNA for the CDR3 is TGTGCCAGCAGCGAACAGGGGTTGGGCTACACCTTC.

This chain joins TRBV2 and TRBJ1-2; the D is unclear. In germline, CDR1 is SNHLY, CDR2 FYNNEI. The length of the CDR3 is 12 residues. The germline V and J ends were trimmed by 3 bases and 4 bases, with 6 bases remaining between them. CDR3 sequence (DNA): TGTGCCAGCAGTGATTTGGCCTATGGCTACACCTTC. It yields the protein CASSDLAYGYTF.

This clone occurred once. V and J are TRBV6-5 and TRBJ1-2; a possible D gene is TRBD1 (5 bases). This CDR3 comprises 16 residues. Per the germline V gene, CDR1 is MNHEY and CDR2 is SVGAGI. Trimming removed 3 bases from V and 4 bases from J, with 18 bases in between. CDR3 sequence: CASSYQGGPVGYGYTF. CDR3 in DNA: TGTGCCAGCAGTTATCAGGGAGGGCCCGTGGGCTATGGCTACACCTTC.

The V and J genes are TRBV10-1 and TRBJ2-7; D is possibly TRBD2 (7 bases). V shed 5 bases and J shed 6 bases, with 14 bases lying between them. Germline lookup yields CDR1 WNHNN and CDR2 SYGVQD (reference sequence). The CDR3 runs 13 residues. This CDR3 is CASSNTRGGEQYF. The CDR3 region has the DNA TGCGCCAGCAGTAATACAAGGGGGGGCGAGCAGTACTTC.